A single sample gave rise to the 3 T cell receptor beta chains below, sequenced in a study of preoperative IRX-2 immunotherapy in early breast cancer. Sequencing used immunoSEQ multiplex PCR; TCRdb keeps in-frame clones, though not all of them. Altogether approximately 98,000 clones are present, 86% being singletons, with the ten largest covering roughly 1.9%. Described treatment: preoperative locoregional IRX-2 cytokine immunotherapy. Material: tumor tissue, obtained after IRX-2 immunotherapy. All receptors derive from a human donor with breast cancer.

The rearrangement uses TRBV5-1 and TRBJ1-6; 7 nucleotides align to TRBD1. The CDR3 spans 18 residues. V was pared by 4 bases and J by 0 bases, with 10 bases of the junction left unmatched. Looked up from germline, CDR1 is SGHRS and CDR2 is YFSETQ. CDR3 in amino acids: CASSPDRALSSYNSPLHF. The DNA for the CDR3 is TGCGCCAGCAGCCCTGACAGGGCTTTGAGCTCCTATAATTCACCCCTCCACTTT.

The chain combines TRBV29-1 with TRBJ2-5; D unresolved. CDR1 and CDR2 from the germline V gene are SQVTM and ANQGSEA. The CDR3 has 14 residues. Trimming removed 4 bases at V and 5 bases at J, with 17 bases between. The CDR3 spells CSVADTSYGETQYF. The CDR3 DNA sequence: TGCAGCGTTGCAGACACGAGTTACGGGGAGACCCAGTACTTC. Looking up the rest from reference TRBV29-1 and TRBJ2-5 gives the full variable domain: SAVISQKPSRDICQRGTSLTIQCQVDSQVTMMFWYRQQPGQSLTLIATANQGSEATYESGFVIDKFPISRPNLTFSTLTVSNMSPEDSSIYLCSVADTSYGETQYFGPGTRLLVL.

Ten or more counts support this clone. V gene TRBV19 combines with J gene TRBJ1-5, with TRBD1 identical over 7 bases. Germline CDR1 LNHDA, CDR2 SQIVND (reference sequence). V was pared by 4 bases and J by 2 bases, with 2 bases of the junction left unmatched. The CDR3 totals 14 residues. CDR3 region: CASSTTGRNQPQHF. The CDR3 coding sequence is TGTGCCAGTAGTACGACAGGGCGCAATCAGCCCCAGCATTTT.